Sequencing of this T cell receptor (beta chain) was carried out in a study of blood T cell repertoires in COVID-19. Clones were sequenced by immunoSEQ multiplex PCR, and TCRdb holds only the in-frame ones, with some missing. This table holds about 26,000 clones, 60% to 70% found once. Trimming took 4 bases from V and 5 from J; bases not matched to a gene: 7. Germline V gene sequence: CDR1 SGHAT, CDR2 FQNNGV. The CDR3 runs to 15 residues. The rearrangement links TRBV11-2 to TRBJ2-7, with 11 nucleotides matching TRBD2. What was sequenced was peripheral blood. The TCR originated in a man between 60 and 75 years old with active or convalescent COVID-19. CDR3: CASSSNSGRADEQYF. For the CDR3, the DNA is TGTGCCAGCAGCTCTAATAGCGGGAGGGCCGACGAGCAGTACTTC.